This T cell receptor (beta chain) comes out of a study of cytomegalovirus exposure and HLA in healthy donors. Study-level results: Among TCR sequences, most were rare, though some public TCRs appeared in many donors. Confirmation in vitro established that three CMV-associated chains were specific for CMV antigens.

Method: immunoSEQ multiplex PCR; TCRdb's copy keeps in-frame clones and lacks some. The table lists about 180,000 clones, around nine tenths of them singletons. This clone was seen only a few times. Its specificity is unknown. Distinct nucleotide sequences in the sample also encode this CDR3. The clonotype comes from a woman in her thirties in good health and CMV-seronegative. Sequenced material: PBMCs.

The CDR3 region has the DNA TGTGCCAGCAGTCGGACAGCAACTAATGAAAAACTGTTTTTT. Amino acid sequence: CASSRTATNEKLFF. The chain has TRBV6-5 and TRBJ1-4, with D possibly TRBD1 on 6 matching bases. Per the germline V gene, CDR1 is MNHEY and CDR2 is SVGAGI. Trimming left V 5 bases short and J 0 bases short, with 7 bases between. This CDR3 has 14 amino acids.